The entry that follows covers one T cell receptor beta chain sequence. Its specificity is unknown. This record belongs to a study of shared clonotypes between healthy human individuals. Study-wide context: The cohort comprised a couple of women and a few men. Their ages spanned 18 to 49 years.

TCRdb's copy holds only in-frame clones and misses some; the assay was immunoSEQ multiplex PCR. The sample holds about 2 million clones; 85% to 95% are singletons and the top ten take more than 0.1%. Study-wide findings and caveats: Naive CD4 clonotypes overlapped across a handful of donors at roughly 5.1%.

The length of the CDR3 is 14 residues. The V and J ends lost 6 bases and 0 bases respectively, with 9 bases between them. Germline-derived CDR1 and CDR2 are KGHSH and LQKENI. Nashville, Tennessee was home to all donors, each a Caucasian adult. Researchers partitioned CD4+ cells into CD45RA+ naive and CD45RA-negative memory subsets. The sequence came from a young man in good health. This chain connects TRBV18 to TRBJ2-4; D gene ambiguous. Material for sequencing was naive CD4+ T cells sorted from blood. As to subset: CD45RA+ positively selected. The CDR3 here is CASSPDVAKNIQYF. CDR3 coding DNA: TGTGCCAGCTCTCCGGACGTAGCCAAAAACATTCAGTACTTC.